This T cell receptor beta chain was captured in a study of shared clonotypes between healthy human individuals. With respect to this clone: What it binds is unknown.

The CDR3 is 15 amino acids. Germline CDR1 SGHRS, CDR2 YFSETQ. V lost 1 base to trimming and J lost 6 bases; unmatched junction nucleotides: 9. Study-wide results and caveats: Among donors, sharing of clonotypes was expected to be affected by sequencing depth.

Assay execution took place at the deep level. Original processing notes: ImmunoSEQ junction-only sequences lacked quality scores, so their filtering differed. Some clones are missing from TCRdb's copy, which holds only in-frame ones; the method was immunoSEQ multiplex PCR. The D gene and trimming were derived from the DNA, and the V and J assignments and clone size from that table. The profile shows 98,000 or so clones, about 63% of them singletons. Source material: memory CD8+ T cells sorted from blood. The subset is: CD45RO+ cells pooled with CCR7-negative TemRA cells. This sequence originates from a young woman in good health. This chain joins TRBV5-1 and TRBJ2-7; 8 bases fit TRBD1. The CDR3 nucleotides are TGCGCCAGCAGCTTGAGCCAGGGGGCCCTCGGCGAGCAGTACTTC. Translation gives CASSLSQGALGEQYF.